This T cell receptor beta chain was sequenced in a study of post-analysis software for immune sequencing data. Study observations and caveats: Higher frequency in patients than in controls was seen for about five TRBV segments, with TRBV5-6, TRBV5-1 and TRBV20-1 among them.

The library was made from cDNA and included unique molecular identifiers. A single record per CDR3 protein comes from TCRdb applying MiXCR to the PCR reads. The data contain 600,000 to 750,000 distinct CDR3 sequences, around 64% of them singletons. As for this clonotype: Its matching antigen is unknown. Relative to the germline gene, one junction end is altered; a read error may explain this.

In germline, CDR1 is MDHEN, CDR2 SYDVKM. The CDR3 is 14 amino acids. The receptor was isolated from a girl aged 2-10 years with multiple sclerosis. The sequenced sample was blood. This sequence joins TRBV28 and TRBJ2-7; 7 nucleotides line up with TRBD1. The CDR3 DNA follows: TGTGCCAGCAATTTATATGCAGGGGGTAAAGAGCAGTACTTC. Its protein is CASNLYAGGKEQYF.